The next 27 T cell receptor beta chains were all read from a single sample in a study of blood T cell repertoires in COVID-19. Measured with immunoSEQ multiplex PCR; TCRdb has only the in-frame clones, and not every one. Altogether about 150,000 clones are present, approximately 84% being singletons, with the ten largest covering under 3.5%. Input material: peripheral blood. These receptors all stem from an elderly woman with COVID-19, enrolled during active disease.

The chain combines TRBV6-1 with TRBJ2-3; D not certain. The CDR3 runs to 11 residues. The germline V and J ends were trimmed by 6 bases and 14 bases, with 15 bases remaining between them. Germline V gene lookup returns CDR1 MNHNS and CDR2 SASEGT. CDR3 loop: CASSLDAAMYF. CDR3 nucleotides: TGTGCCAGCAGCCTCGACGCGGCGATGTATTTT.

This clone has just one count. The rearrangement uses TRBV9 and TRBJ2-1, with D possibly being TRBD2 (5 bases). The CDR3 sequence is 13 residues long. Trimming removed 0 bases from V and 9 bases from J, with 10 bases in between. Germline CDR1 reads SGDLS; CDR2 reads YYNGEE. CDR3 sequence reads: CASSVATEGEQFF. The CDR3 bases are TGTGCCAGCAGCGTAGCTACAGAGGGTGAGCAGTTCTTC.

This chain links TRBV2 with TRBJ2-7, with 9 bases matching TRBD2. The V and J ends lost 2 bases and 5 bases, in that order; junction bases with no gene match: 10. The CDR3 totals 16 residues. Germline V gives CDR1 SNHLY, CDR2 FYNNEI. CDR3 sequence reads: CASSEPAGGLSDEQYF. CDR3 sequence (DNA): TGTGCCAGCAGTGAACCAGCGGGGGGCCTCAGCGACGAGCAGTACTTC. The full variable domain, with the rest looked up from reference TRBV2 and TRBJ2-7, is EPEVTQTPSHQVTQMGQEVILRCVPISNHLYFYWYRQILGQKVEFLVSFYNNEISEKSEIFDDQFSVERPDGSNFTLKIRSTKLEDSAMYFCASSEPAGGLSDEQYFGPGTRLTVT.

The rearrangement joins TRBV11-3 to TRBJ2-7; TRBD2 agrees at 7 bases. Germline CDR1 SGHNT, CDR2 YENEEA. Trimming took 4 bases from V and 3 from J; bases not matched to a gene: 3. The CDR3 is 13 amino acids. The CDR3 bases are TGTGCCAGCAGCTCGGGACTACACTACGAGCAGTACTTC. This encodes CASSSGLHYEQYF.

The gene calls are TRBV7-3 and TRBJ2-1; TRBD2 aligns across 7 bases. The ends lost 4 bases at V and 5 bases at J; junction bases unmatched: 2. CDR3 length: 13 residues. Per the germline V gene, CDR1 is SGHTA and CDR2 is FQGTGA. The CDR3 DNA follows: TGTGCCAGCAGCTGGGGGGGTGACAATGAGCAGTTCTTC. Translated, it gives CASSWGGDNEQFF.

The chain couples TRBV5-1 to TRBJ1-1; possibly TRBD1 for D (5 bases). Germline loops: CDR1 SGHRS, CDR2 YFSETQ. The V end was cut by 3 bases, the J end by 1 base, with 7 bases between. This CDR3 spans 13 amino acids. CDR3 in amino acids: CASSSTGNTEAFF. The CDR3 region has the DNA TGCGCCAGCAGCTCAACAGGGAACACTGAAGCTTTCTTT.

V gene TRBV5-4 combines with J gene TRBJ1-2, with 10 nucleotides matching TRBD1. Trimming removed 3 bases from V and 2 bases from J; junction bases left unmatched: 1. Germline assignment: CDR1 SGHNT and CDR2 YYREEE (reference sequence). The CDR3 has 14 residues. The CDR3 coding sequence is TGTGCCAGCAGCTCGACAGGGGGCAACTATGGCTACACCTTC. It yields the protein CASSSTGGNYGYTF.

The chain recombines TRBV5-5 with TRBJ2-1; D possibly corresponds to TRBD2 (5 bases). Germline CDR1 SGHKS, CDR2 YYEKEE (reference sequence). The CDR3 is 15 residues long. Trimming stripped 0 bases from V and 2 bases from J, with 9 bases between. In DNA form, the CDR3 reads TGTGCCAGCAGCTTGGTTTCCGGGACCTACAATGAGCAGTTCTTC. Translated: CASSLVSGTYNEQFF.

This clone was recorded a few times. The chain links TRBV7-9 to TRBJ2-1; no clear D gene. CDR3 length: 14 residues. Between the trimmed V and J ends, which lost 2 bases and 6 bases, there was a span of 11 bases. Looked up from germline, CDR1 is SEHNR and CDR2 is FQNEAQ (reference sequence). The CDR3 DNA sequence: TGTGCCAGCAGCTTAATCGGCCAGGCCAATGAGCAGTTCTTC. It codes for CASSLIGQANEQFF. The full variable domain, completed using reference TRBV7-9 and TRBJ2-1, is DTGVSQNPRHKITKRGQNVTFRCDPISEHNRLYWYRQTLGQGPEFLTYFQNEAQLEKSRLLSDRFSAERPKGSFSTLEIQRTEQGDSAMYLCASSLIGQANEQFFGPGTRLTVL.

This clone appeared a few times. The J gene is TRBJ2-7, the V gene TRBV5-4, with TRBD2 identical over 15 bases. The J segment lost 6 bases and the V segment lost 4 bases, leaving 5 bases of the junction unmatched. Germline-derived CDR1 and CDR2 are SGHNT and YYREEE (reference sequence). This CDR3 is 15 amino acids long. The CDR3 bases are TGTGCCAGCAGCCAGGGACTAGCGGGAGGAACCGAGCAGTACTTC. Translating gives CASSQGLAGGTEQYF.

This chain connects TRBV5-1 to TRBJ2-2, with TRBD1 identical over 8 bases. After removal of 0 bases from V and 7 bases from J, the junction contained 5 bases not matched to a gene. Germline CDR1 SGHRS, CDR2 YFSETQ. The CDR3 has 15 residues. The CDR3 coding sequence is TGCGCCAGCAGCTTGGGTGGACAGGGTGTCGGGGAGCTGTTTTTT. This codes for CASSLGGQGVGELFF.

The chain links TRBV11-2 to TRBJ1-6, with D possibly being TRBD1 (5 bases). Germline CDR1 reads SGHAT; CDR2 reads FQNNGV. Trimming stripped 3 bases from V and 8 bases from J, with 11 bases between. The CDR3 has 14 residues. CDR3 DNA sequence: TGTGCCAGCAGCTTTTGGGGCGGGGATTCACCCCTCCACTTT. Its translation: CASSFWGGDSPLHF.

The chain has TRBV6-2 or TRBV6-3 and TRBJ2-3; a possible D gene is TRBD1 (6 bases). CDR3 length: 16 residues. CDR1 MNHEY and CDR2 SVGEGT come from the germline V gene. The ends were cut back, 3 bases at V and 2 bases at J, with 15 bases in the middle. The CDR3 region has the DNA TGTGCCAGCAGTTATTGGGGGCCAGGTTCCACAGATACGCAGTATTTT. This gives the protein CASSYWGPGSTDTQYF.

The chain carries TRBV30 and TRBJ2-7; TRBD1 matches 7 bases. Germline CDR1 GTSNPN, CDR2 SVGIG (reference sequence). This CDR3 region has 16 residues. V lost 3 bases to trimming and J lost 2 bases; unmatched junction nucleotides: 13. The chain's CDR3 is CAWSARKTGRPYEQYF. The CDR3, as DNA: TGTGCCTGGAGCGCCCGGAAGACAGGGCGGCCCTACGAGCAGTACTTC.

The V and J genes are TRBV2 and TRBJ1-2, with 11 bases fitting TRBD1. The V segment lost 4 bases and the J segment 5 bases; nucleotides outside the gene matches: 3. Per the germline V gene, CDR1 is SNHLY and CDR2 is FYNNEI. This CDR3 has 14 amino acids. DNA of the CDR3: TGTGCCAGCAGTGGGGACAGGGGGTTTTATGGCTACACCTTC. Translated, it gives CASSGDRGFYGYTF.

This rearrangement joins TRBV6-4 to TRBJ1-3; 7 nucleotides match TRBD1. The CDR3 sequence is 15 residues long. J lost 0 bases, V lost 5 bases, and 4 bases had no gene match. Per the germline V gene, CDR1 is MRHNA and CDR2 is SNTAGT. The CDR3 bases are TGTGCCAGCAGTCGGGACAGTGCCTCTGGAAACACCATATATTTT. Translating gives CASSRDSASGNTIYF.

CDR3: CASSPPGNTQYF. The CDR3 bases are TGTGCCAGCAGCCCCCCCGGGAATACGCAGTATTTT. The chain couples TRBV7-6 to TRBJ2-3; perhaps TRBD2 as D (5 bases). The length of the CDR3 is 12 residues. V was trimmed by 5 bases and J by 7 bases, leaving 10 bases between them. From germline, CDR1 is SGHVS and CDR2 FNYEAQ.

The chain uses TRBV3-1 (or the pseudogene TRBV3-2) and TRBJ1-6; 9 bases are shared with TRBD1. The CDR3 extends over 13 amino acids. The germline V gene has CDR1 LGHDT and CDR2 YNNKEL (reference sequence). The V gene end was trimmed by 3 bases and the J gene end by 9 bases; junction bases not matched to a gene: 0. Here the CDR3 reads CASSQGQGSPLHF. DNA for the CDR3: TGTGCCAGCAGCCAGGGACAGGGTTCACCCCTCCACTTT.

This chain joins TRBV2 and TRBJ2-7; 7 nucleotides match TRBD2. The CDR3 extends over 17 amino acids. CDR1 and CDR2 from the germline V gene are SNHLY and FYNNEI. Trimming removed 0 bases from V and 3 bases from J; junction bases left unmatched: 11. The CDR3 protein is CASSEALKGRGNYEQYF. The CDR3 DNA reads TGTGCCAGCAGTGAAGCGCTCAAGGGGAGGGGAAACTACGAGCAGTACTTC.

The genes are TRBV5-1 and TRBJ2-1; D may be TRBD1 (6 bases). The germline CDR1 and CDR2 sequences are SGHRS and YFSETQ. The CDR3 contains 14 residues. The V end lost 3 bases, the J end lost 0 bases, and 7 bases lay between the germline ends. The CDR3 coding sequence is TGCGCCAGCAGCTCGGACAGCTCCTACAATGAGCAGTTCTTC. This gives the protein CASSSDSSYNEQFF. The whole variable domain, remainder taken from reference TRBV5-1 and TRBJ2-1, is KAGVTQTPRYLIKTRGQQVTLSCSPISGHRSVSWYQQTPGQGLQFLFEYFSETQRNKGNFPGRFSGRQFSNSRSEMNVSTLELGDSALYLCASSSDSSYNEQFFGPGTRLTVL.

This sequence joins TRBV7-3 and TRBJ1-1; 8 bases are shared with TRBD1. In germline, CDR1 is SGHTA, CDR2 FQGTGA. J was trimmed by 2 bases and V by 5 bases; bases with no gene match: 7. CDR3 length: 15 residues. Written as DNA, the CDR3 is TGTGCCAGCAGCCAAACAGGGGGATTAAACACTGAAGCTTTCTTT. Amino acids: CASSQTGGLNTEAFF.

The chain is built from TRBV3-1 (or the pseudogene TRBV3-2) and TRBJ2-7, with D possibly matching TRBD1 (6 bases). Germline CDR1 and CDR2: LGHDT and YNNKEL (reference sequence). This CDR3 is 12 amino acids long. With 8 bases removed from V and 1 base from J, the gap between germline ends came to 9 bases. This CDR3 reads CASSDSSYEQYF. The CDR3 nucleotides are TGTGCCAGCTCGGACAGTTCCTACGAGCAGTACTTC.

The V gene is TRBV9, the J gene TRBJ2-7; a possible D gene is TRBD2 (6 bases). In germline, CDR1 is SGDLS, CDR2 YYNGEE. The CDR3 length is 14 residues. V shed 0 bases and J shed 5 bases, with 12 bases lying between them. The CDR3 DNA reads TGTGCCAGCAGCGTAGGTGGAGGGATCGACGAGCAGTACTTC. It is translated as CASSVGGGIDEQYF. Full variable domain (rest looked up from reference TRBV9 and TRBJ2-7): DSGVTQTPKHLITATGQRVTLRCSPRSGDLSVYWYQQSLDQGLQFLIQYYNGEERAKGNILERFSAQQFPDLHSELNLSSLELGDSALYFCASSVGGGIDEQYFGPGTRLTVT.

V usage is TRBV5-1 and J usage is TRBJ1-1; D perhaps matches TRBD1 (6 bases). The CDR3 contains 15 residues. Trimming left V 4 bases short and J 4 bases short, with 17 bases between. The germline V gene encodes CDR1 SGHRS and CDR2 YFSETQ. The CDR3 spells CASSTGQPSGTEAFF. CDR3 in DNA: TGCGCCAGCAGCACCGGACAGCCGTCGGGCACTGAAGCTTTCTTT. Variable domain in full (rest from reference TRBV5-1 and TRBJ1-1): KAGVTQTPRYLIKTRGQQVTLSCSPISGHRSVSWYQQTPGQGLQFLFEYFSETQRNKGNFPGRFSGRQFSNSRSEMNVSTLELGDSALYLCASSTGQPSGTEAFFGQGTRLTVV.

The chain has TRBV10-3 and TRBJ2-7, with TRBD2 matching 16 bases. This CDR3 comprises 15 residues. J gave up 3 bases and V 6 bases, and 2 bases lay outside the gene matches. Per the germline V gene, CDR1 is ENHRY and CDR2 is SYGVKD. The CDR3 sequence: CAIRGLAGGIYEQYF. The DNA for the CDR3 is TGTGCCATCAGGGGACTAGCGGGAGGGATCTACGAGCAGTACTTC.

The V gene is TRBV5-1, the J gene TRBJ2-5; D remains unclear. From germline, CDR1 is SGHRS and CDR2 YFSETQ. This CDR3 is built from 15 residues. V dropped 3 bases and J dropped 5 bases, with 17 bases sitting between them. CDR3 nucleotide sequence: TGCGCCAGCAGCTCCTGGCTCAGTATGGTGGAGACCCAGTACTTC. Its protein product is CASSSWLSMVETQYF.

The chain recombines TRBV18 with TRBJ1-3; possibly TRBD1 for D (6 bases). The CDR3 runs 15 residues. The germline CDR1 and CDR2 sequences are KGHSH and LQKENI. Trimming stripped 0 bases from V and 7 bases from J, with 13 bases between. CDR3 sequence reads: CASSPPSGQGNTIYF. In DNA, the CDR3 is TGTGCCAGCTCACCACCTTCGGGACAAGGCAACACCATATATTTT.